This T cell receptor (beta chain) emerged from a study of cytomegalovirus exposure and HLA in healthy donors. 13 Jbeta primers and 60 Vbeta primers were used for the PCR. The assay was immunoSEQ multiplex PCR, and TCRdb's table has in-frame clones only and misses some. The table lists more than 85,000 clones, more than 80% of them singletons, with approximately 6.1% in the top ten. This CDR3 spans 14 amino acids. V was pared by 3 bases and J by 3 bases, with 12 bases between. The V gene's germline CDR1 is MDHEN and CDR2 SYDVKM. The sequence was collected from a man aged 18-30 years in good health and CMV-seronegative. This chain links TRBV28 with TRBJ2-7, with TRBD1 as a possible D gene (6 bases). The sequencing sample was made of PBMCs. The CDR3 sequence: CASSLTGPDYEQYF. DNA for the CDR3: TGTGCCAGCAGTTTGACAGGACCGGACTACGAGCAGTACTTC.